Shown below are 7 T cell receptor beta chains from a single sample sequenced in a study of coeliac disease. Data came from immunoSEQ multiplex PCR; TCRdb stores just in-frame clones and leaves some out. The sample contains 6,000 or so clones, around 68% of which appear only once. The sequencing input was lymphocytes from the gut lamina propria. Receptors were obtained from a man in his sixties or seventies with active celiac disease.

In DNA, the CDR3 is TGTGCCAGCAGCTCATTAGCGGGAGTAGGAACAGATACGCAGTATTTT. Protein sequence: CASSSLAGVGTDTQYF. This chain connects TRBV7-6 to TRBJ2-3; 9 bases match TRBD2. Germline V CDR1 and CDR2: SGHVS, FNYEAQ. The junction had 8 bases not matched to a gene; V was cut back by 4 bases and J by 3 bases. The CDR3 totals 16 residues. Combining the CDR3 with reference TRBV7-6 and TRBJ2-3 gives the whole variable domain GAGVSQSPRYKVTKRGQDVALRCDPISGHVSLYWYRQALGQGPEFLTYFNYEAQQDKSGLPNDRFSAERPEGSISTLTIQRTEQRDSAMYRCASSSLAGVGTDTQYFGPGTRLTVL.

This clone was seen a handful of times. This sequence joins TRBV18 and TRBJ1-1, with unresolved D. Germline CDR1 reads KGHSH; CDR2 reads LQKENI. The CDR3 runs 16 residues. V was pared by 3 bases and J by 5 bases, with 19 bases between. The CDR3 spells CASSPTHAEGRTEAFF. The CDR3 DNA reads TGTGCCAGCTCACCGACACATGCGGAGGGAAGGACTGAAGCTTTCTTT.

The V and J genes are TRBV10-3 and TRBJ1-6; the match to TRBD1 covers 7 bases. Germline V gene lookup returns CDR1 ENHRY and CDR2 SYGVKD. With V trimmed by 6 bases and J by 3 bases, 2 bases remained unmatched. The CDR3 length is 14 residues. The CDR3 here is CAIRTGDYNSPLHF. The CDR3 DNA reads TGTGCCATCAGAACAGGGGACTATAATTCACCCCTCCACTTT.

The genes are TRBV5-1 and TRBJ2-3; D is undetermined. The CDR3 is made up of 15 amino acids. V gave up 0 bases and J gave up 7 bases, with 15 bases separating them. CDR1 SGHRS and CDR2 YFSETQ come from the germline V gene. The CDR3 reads CASSLAVDSRNTQYF. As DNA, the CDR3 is TGCGCCAGCAGCTTGGCCGTTGACTCCCGGAATACGCAGTATTTT.

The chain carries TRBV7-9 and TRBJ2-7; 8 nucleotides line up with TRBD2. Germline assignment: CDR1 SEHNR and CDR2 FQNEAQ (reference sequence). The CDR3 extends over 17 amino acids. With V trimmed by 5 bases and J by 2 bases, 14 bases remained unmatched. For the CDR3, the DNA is TGTGCCAGCAGCGCACCCTTACCCAGCGGGAGCCCCTACGAGCAGTACTTC. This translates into CASSAPLPSGSPYEQYF.

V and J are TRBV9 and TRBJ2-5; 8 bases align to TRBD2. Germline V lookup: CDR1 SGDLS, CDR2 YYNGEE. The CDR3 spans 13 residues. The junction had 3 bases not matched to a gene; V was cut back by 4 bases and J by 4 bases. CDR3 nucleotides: TGTGCCAGCAGCCCGGGACTAGGAGAGACCCAGTACTTC. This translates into CASSPGLGETQYF.

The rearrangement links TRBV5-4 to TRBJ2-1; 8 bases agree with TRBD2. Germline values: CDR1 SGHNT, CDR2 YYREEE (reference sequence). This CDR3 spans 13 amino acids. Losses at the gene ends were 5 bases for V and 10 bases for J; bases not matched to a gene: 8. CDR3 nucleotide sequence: TGTGCCAGCAGTAAGAGCGGGGGAAGGGAGCAGTTCTTC. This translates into CASSKSGGREQFF.